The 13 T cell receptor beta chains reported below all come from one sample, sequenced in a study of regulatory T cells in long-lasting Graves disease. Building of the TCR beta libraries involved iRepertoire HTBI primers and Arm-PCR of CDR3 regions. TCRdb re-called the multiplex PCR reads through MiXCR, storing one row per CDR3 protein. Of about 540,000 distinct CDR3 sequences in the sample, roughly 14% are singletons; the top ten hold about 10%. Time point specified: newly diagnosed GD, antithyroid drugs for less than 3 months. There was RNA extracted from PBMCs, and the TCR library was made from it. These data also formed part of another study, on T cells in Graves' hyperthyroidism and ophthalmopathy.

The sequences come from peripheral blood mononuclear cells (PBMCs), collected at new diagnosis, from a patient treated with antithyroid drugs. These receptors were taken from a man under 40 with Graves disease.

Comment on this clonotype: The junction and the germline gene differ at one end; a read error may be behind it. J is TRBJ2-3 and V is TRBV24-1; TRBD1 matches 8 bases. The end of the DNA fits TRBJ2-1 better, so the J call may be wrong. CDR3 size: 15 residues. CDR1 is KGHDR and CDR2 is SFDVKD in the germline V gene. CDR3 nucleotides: TGTGCCACCGGGAGTAGCAGGGGGCTTGTCAATGGGCAGTTCTTC. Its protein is CATGSSRGLVNGQFF.

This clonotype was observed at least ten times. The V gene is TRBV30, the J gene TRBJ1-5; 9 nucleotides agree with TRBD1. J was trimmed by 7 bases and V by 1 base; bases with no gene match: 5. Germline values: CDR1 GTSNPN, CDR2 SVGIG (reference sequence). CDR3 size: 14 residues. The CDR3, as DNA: TGTGCCTGGAGTGGGGGACAGGGTCGGCAGCCCCAGCATTTT. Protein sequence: CAWSGGQGRQPQHF. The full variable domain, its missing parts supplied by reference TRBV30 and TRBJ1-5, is SQTIHQWPATLVQPVGSPLSLECTVEGTSNPNLYWYRQAAGRGLQLLFYSVGIGQISSEVPQNLSASRPQDRQFILSSKKLLLSDSGFYLCAWSGGQGRQPQHFGDGTRLSIL.

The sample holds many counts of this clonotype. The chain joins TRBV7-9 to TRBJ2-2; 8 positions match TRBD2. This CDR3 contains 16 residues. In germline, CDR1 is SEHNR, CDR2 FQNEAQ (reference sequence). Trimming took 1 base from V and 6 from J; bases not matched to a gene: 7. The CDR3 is CASSLGSSGIAGELFF. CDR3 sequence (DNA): TGTGCCAGCAGCTTAGGTAGTAGCGGGATCGCCGGGGAGCTGTTTTTT.

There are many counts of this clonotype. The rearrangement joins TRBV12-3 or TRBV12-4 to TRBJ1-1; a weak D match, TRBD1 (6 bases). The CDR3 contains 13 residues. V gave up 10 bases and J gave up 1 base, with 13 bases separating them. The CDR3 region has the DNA TGTGCCACCTCTACGGACAGGAACACTGAAGCTTTCTTT. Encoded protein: CATSTDRNTEAFF.

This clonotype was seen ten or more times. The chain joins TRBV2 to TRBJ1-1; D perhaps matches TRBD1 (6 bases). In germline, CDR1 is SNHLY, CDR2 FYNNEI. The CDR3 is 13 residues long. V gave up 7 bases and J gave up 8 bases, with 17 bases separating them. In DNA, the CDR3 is TGTGCCAGCACGACAACACGGGGGGCCGAAGCTTTCTTT. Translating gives CASTTTRGAEAFF. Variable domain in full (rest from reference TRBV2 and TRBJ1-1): EPEVTQTPSHQVTQMGQEVILRCVPISNHLYFYWYRQILGQKVEFLVSFYNNEISEKSEIFDDQFSVERPDGSNFTLKIRSTKLEDSAMYFCASTTTRGAEAFFGQGTRLTVV.

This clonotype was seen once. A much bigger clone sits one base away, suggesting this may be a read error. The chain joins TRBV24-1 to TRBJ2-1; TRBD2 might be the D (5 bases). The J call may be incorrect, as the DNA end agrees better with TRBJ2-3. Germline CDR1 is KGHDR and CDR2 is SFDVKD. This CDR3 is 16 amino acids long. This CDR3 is CATSDKTPGGADAQYF. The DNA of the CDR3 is TGTGCCACCAGTGATAAGACCCCAGGAGGCGCAGATGCGCAGTATTTT.

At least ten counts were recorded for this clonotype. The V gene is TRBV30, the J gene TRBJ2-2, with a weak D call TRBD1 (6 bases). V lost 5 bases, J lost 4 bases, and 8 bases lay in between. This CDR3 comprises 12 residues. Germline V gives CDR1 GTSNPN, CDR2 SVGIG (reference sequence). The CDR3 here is CAWGQSTGELFF. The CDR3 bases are TGTGCCTGGGGACAGTCCACCGGGGAGCTGTTTTTT.

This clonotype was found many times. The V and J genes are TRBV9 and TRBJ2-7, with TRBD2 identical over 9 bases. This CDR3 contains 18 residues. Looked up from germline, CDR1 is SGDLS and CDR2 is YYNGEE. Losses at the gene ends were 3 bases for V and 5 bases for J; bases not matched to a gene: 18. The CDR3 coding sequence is TGTGCCAGCAGCGGATCAACTATAGCGGGAGTCACCTGGGACGAGCAGTACTTC. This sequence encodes CASSGSTIAGVTWDEQYF.

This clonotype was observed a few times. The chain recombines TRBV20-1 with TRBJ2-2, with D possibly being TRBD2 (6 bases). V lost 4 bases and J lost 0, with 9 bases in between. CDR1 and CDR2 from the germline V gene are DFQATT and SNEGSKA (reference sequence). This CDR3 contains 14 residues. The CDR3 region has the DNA TGCAGTGCTATGCGCGGGGCGAACACCGGGGAGCTGTTTTTT. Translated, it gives CSAMRGANTGELFF.

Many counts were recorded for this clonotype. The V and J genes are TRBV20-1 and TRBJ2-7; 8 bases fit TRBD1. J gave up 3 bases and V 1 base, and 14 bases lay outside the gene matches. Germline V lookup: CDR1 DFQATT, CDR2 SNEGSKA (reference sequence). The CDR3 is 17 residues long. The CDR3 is CSARVLFAGTGGYEQYF. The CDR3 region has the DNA TGCAGTGCTAGAGTCCTATTCGCCGGGACAGGAGGCTACGAGCAGTACTTC.

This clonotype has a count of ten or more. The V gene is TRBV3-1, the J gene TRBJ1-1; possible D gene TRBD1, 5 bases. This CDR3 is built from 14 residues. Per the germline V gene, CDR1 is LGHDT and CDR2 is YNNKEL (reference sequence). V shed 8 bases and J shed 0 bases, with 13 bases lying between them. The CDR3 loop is CASSRDGLNTEAFF. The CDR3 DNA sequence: TGTGCCAGCTCCCGGGACGGACTGAACACTGAAGCTTTCTTT. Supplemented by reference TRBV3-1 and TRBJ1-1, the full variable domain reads DTAVSQTPKYLVTQMGNDKSIKCEQNLGHDTMYWYKQDSKKFLKIMFSYNNKELIINETVPNRFSPKSPDKAHLNLHINSLELGDSAVYFCASSRDGLNTEAFFGQGTRLTVV.

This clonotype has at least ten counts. Here the CDR3 reads CASSLLRGMNTEAFF. CDR3 sequence (DNA): TGTGCCAGCAGCTTGCTAAGGGGCATGAACACTGAAGCTTTCTTT. The chain links TRBV7-2 to TRBJ1-1; D is possibly TRBD1 (5 bases). From germline, CDR1 is SGHTA and CDR2 FQGNSA. The V end was cut by 3 bases, the J end by 0 bases, with 11 bases between. There are 15 residues in the CDR3.

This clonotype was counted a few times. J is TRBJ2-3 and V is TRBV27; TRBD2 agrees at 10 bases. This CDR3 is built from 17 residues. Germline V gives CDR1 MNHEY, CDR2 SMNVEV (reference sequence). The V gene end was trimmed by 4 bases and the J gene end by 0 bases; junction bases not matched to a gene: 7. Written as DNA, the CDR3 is TGTGCCAGCAGTTATCGGACTAGCGGAATTAGCACAGATACGCAGTATTTT. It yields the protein CASSYRTSGISTDTQYF.